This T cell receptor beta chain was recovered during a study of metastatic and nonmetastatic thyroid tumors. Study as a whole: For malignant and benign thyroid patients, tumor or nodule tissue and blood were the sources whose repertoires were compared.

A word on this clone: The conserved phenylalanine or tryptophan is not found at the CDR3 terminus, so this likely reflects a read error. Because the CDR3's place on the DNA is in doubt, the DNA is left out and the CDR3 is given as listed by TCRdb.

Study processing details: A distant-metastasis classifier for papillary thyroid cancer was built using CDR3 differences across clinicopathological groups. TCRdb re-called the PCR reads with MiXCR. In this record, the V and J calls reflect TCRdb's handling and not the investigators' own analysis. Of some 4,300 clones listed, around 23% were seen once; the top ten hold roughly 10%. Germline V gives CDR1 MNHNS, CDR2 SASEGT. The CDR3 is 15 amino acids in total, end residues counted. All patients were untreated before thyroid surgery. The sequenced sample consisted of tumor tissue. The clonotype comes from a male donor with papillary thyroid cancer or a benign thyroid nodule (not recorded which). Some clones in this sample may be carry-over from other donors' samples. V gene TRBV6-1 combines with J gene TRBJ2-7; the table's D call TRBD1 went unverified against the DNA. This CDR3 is CASSLAGTGWHEQDI.